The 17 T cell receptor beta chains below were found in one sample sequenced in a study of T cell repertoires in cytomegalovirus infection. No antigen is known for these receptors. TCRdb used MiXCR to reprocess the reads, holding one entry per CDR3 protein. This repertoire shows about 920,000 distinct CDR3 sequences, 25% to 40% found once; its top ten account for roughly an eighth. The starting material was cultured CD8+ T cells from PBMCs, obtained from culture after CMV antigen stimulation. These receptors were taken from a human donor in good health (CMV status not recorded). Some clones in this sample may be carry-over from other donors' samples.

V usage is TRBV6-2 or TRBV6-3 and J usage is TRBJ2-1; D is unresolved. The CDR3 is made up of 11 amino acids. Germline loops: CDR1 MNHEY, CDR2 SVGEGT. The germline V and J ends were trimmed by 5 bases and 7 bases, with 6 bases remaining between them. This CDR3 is CASSSWNEQFF. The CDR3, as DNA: TGTGCCAGCAGTAGTTGGAATGAGCAGTTCTTC.

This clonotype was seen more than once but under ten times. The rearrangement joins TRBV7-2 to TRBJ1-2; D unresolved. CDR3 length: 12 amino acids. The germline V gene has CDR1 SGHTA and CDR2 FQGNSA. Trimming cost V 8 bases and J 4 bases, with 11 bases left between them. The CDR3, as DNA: TGTGCCAGCGTGGTTGAGGCCTATGGCTACACCTTC. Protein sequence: CASVVEAYGYTF.

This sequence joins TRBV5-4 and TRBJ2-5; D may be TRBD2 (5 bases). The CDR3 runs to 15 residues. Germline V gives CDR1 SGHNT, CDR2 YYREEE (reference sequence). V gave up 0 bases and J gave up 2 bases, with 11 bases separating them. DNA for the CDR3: TGTGCCAGCAGCTTGGAGCTAGCCCTGCAAGAGACCCAGTACTTC. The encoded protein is CASSLELALQETQYF.

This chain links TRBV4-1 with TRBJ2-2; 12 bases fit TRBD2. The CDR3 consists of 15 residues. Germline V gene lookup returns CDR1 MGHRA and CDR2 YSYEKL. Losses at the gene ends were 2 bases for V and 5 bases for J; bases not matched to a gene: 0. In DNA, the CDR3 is TGCGCCAGCAGCCAACTAGCGGGGGGGACCGGGGAGCTGTTTTTT. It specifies CASSQLAGGTGELFF.

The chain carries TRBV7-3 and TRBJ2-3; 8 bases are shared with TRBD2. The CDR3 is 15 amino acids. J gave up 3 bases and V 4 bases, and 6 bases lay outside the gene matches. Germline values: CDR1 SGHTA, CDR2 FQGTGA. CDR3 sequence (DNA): TGTGCCAGCAGCTCTCCGGGACTAGAAACAGATACGCAGTATTTT. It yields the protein CASSSPGLETDTQYF. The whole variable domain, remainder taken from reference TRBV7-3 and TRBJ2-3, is GAGVSQTPSNKVTEKGKYVELRCDPISGHTALYWYRQSLGQGPEFLIYFQGTGAADDSGLPNDRFFAVRPEGSVSTLKIQRTERGDSAVYLCASSSPGLETDTQYFGPGTRLTVL.

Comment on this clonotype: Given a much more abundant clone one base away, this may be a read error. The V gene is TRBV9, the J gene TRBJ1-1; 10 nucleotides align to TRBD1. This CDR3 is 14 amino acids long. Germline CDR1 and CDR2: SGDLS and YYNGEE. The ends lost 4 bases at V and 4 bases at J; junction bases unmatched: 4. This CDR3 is CASSMTGGVTEAFF. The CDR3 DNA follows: TGTGCCAGCAGCATGACAGGGGGCGTCACTGAAGCTTTCTTT.

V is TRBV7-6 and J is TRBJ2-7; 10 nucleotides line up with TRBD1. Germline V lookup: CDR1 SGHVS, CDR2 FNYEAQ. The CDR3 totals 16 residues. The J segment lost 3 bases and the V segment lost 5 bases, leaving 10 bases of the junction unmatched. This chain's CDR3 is CASSPPGQGGRYEQYF. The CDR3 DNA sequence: TGTGCCAGCAGCCCTCCCGGACAGGGGGGACGCTACGAGCAGTACTTC.

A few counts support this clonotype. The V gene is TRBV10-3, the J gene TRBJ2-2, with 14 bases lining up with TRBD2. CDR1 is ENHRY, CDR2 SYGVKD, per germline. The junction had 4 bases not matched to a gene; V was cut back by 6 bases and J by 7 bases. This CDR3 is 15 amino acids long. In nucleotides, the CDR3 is TGTGCCATCAGGACTAGCGGGGGGGGCATCGGGGAGCTGTTTTTT. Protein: CAIRTSGGGIGELFF.

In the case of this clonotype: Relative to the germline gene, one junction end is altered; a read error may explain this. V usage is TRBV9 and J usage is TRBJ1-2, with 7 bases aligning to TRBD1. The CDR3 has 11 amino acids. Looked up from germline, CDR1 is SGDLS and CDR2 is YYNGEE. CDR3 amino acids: CASREPGQPQW. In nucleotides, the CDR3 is TGTGCCAGCAGAGAACCGGGACAGCCGCAGTGG.

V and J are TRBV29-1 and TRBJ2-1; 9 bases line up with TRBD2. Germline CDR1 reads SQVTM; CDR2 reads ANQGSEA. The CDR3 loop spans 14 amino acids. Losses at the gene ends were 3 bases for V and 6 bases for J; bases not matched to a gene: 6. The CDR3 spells CSVEGLAGSNEQFF. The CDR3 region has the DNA TGCAGCGTTGAGGGCCTAGCGGGGAGCAATGAGCAGTTCTTC.

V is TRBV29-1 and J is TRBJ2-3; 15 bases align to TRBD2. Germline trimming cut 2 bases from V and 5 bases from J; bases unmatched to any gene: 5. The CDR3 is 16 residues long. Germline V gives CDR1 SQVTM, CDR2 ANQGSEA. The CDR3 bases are TGCAGCGTTGAACCCCGGACTAGCGGGGGGGAAGATACGCAGTATTTT. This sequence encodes CSVEPRTSGGEDTQYF.

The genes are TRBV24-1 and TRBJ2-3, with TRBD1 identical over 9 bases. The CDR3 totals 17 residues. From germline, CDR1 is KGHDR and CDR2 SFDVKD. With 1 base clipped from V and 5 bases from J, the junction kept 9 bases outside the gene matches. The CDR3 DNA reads TGTGCCACCAGTGATTTCGGTCCGGGACAGGGAATAGATACGCAGTATTTT. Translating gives CATSDFGPGQGIDTQYF.

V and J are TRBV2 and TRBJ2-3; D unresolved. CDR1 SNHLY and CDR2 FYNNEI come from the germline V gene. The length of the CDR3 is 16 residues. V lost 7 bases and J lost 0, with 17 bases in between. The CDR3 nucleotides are TGTGCCAGCACCACTCGGCACAGTTCTAGCACAGATACGCAGTATTTT. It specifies CASTTRHSSSTDTQYF.

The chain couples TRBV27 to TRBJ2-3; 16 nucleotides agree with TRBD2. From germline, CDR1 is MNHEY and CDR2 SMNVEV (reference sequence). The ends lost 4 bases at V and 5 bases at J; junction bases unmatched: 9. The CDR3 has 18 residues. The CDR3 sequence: CASSSPGTSGGEVDTQYF. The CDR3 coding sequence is TGTGCCAGCAGTTCGCCCGGGACTAGCGGGGGGGAGGTAGATACGCAGTATTTT.

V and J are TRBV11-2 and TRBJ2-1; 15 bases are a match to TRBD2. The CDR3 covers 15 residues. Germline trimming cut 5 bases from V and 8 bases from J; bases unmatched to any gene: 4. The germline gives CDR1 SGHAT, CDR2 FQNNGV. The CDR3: CASSPGLAGGHEQFF. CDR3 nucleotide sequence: TGTGCCAGCAGCCCAGGACTAGCGGGGGGGCATGAGCAGTTCTTC.

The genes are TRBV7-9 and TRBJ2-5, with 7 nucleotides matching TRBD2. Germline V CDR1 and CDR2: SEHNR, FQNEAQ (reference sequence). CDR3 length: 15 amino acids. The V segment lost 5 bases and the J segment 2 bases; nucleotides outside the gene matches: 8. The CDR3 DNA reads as TGTGCCAGCAGCCCCGAGGGGACTATACAAGAGACCCAGTACTTC. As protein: CASSPEGTIQETQYF.

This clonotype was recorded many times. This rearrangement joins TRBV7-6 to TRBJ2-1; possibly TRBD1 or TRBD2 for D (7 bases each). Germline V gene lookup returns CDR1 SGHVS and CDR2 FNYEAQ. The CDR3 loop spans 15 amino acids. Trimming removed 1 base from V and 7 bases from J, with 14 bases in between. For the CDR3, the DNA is TGTGCCAGCAGCTTAGAATCAGGGGGGGCAAATGAGCAGTTCTTC. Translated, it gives CASSLESGGANEQFF.